This TCR beta chain was obtained from a study of shared clonotypes between healthy human individuals. Overall study context: Researchers assigned three CD4 naive, three CD4 memory, two CD8 naive and one CD8 memory plate to each donor. Broader study findings: Only a few donors were included, so the genetic and exposure-history diversity represented was limited.

Note on this clone: Antigen unknown.

This table comes from immunoSEQ multiplex PCR, and its TCRdb copy is limited to in-frame clones, with some not included. The repertoire holds 1.5 million to 2.5 million clones, just under 95% seen once, with less than 1.5% in the top ten. Trimming shortened V by 7 bases and J by 0 bases, and 29 bases separated the two germline ends. The CDR3 extends over 20 amino acids. Germline lookup yields CDR1 MNHEY and CDR2 SMNVEV (reference sequence). Terminally differentiated effector memory CD45RA+ cells were left out of the naive CD8 fraction, which was CD45RO-negative and positively selected for CCR7. The rearrangement links TRBV27 to TRBJ2-3; D possibly corresponds to TRBD2 (9 bases). Sequenced material: naive CD8+ T cells sorted from blood. This TCR was recovered from a man younger than 35 in good health. CDR3 residues: CASTPQGVAGAYPSTDTQYF. The CDR3 DNA sequence: TGTGCCAGCACCCCACAGGGGGTAGCGGGAGCGTACCCTAGCACAGATACGCAGTATTTT.